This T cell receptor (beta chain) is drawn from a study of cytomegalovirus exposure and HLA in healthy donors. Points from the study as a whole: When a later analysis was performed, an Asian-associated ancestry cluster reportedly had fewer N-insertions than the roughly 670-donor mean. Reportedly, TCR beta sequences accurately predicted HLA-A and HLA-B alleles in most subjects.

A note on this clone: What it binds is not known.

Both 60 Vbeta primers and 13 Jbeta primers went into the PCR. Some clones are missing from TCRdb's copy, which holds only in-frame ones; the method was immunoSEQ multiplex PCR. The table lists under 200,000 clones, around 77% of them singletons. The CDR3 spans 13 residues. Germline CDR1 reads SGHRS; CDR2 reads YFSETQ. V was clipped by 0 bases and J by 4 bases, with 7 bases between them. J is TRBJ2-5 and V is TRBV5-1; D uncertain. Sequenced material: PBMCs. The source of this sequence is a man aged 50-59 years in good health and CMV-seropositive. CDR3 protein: CASSLEARETQYF. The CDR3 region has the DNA TGCGCCAGCAGCTTGGAGGCTAGAGAGACCCAGTACTTC.